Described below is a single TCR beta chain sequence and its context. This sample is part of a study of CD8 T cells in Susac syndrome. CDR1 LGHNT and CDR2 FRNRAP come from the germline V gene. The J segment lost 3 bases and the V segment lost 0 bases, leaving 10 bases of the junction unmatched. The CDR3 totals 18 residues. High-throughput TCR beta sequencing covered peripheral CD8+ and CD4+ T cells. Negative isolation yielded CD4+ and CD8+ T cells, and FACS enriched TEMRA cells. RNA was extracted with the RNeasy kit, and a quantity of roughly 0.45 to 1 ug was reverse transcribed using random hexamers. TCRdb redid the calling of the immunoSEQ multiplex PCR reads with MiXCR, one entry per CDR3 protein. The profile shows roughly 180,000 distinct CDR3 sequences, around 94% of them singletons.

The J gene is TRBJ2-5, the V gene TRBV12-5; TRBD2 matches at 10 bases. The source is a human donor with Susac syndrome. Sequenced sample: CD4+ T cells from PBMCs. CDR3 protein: CASGLVEMPSGREETQYF. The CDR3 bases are TGTGCTAGTGGTTTGGTAGAGATGCCTAGCGGGAGAGAAGAGACCCAGTACTTC.